This TCR beta chain was found in a study of blood T cell repertoires in COVID-19 (TCRdb year 2020). As for the study more broadly: The collaborator samples originated in the United States, Italy and Spain and spanned the acute and convalescent phases of COVID-19. The dataset comprised deeply sampled blood TCRbeta repertoires from subjects exposed to, actively infected with, or recovered from COVID-19. Where available, HLA class I and class II types were obtained from metadata supplied by the sample provider rather than from assay-based typing. A de-identified subject ID, COVID-19 status, age in years and sex were almost always included in the sample metadata. The samples were drawn from the first 160 participants of the ongoing ImmuneRACE study and from more than 1,000 subjects provided by 6 global collaborators. A freely available public database, intended as a resource for researchers studying the immune response to SARS-CoV-2, is where the repertoires were released. The prospective study material was composed of cDNA or gDNA derived from T cells, B-cell-depleted T cells, or PBMCs. The paper as a whole reports these results and caveats: How much clinical and demographic metadata was included differed by source and by participant, and the metadata was provided uncurated.

Collaborating institutions collected whole blood in K2EDTA tubes following their own protocols. For TCRbeta analysis, collaborator samples were shipped as frozen whole blood, as isolated PBMCs, or as DNA extracted from either sample type. Turning to this clone: The clone's antigen remains unknown. Per-base qualities were not stored, and no clone one base away is much larger.

TCRbeta CDR3 regions were amplified from genomic DNA using the immunoSEQ Assay, a bias-controlled multiplex PCR. Per the source publication's procedure: The number of nucleated cells in each sample was estimated from the amplification of reference gene primers within the assay. To quantify the absolute abundance of each unique TCRbeta CDR3 rearrangement, sequence reads were collapsed and filtered. Productive Simpson clonality was computed per sample as the square root of Simpson's diversity index over productive rearrangements. TCRdb obtained this table from immuneACCESS and retained in-frame rearrangements with V and J assigned. These tables miss some clones; where compared with another copy, unresolved V genes account for less than half of the shortfall, and the remainder is unexplained. V and J calls plus clone size are reproduced from that table; the DNA served to infer D and trimming. The sample records about 230,000 clones, around 82% of which are singletons. The ten largest account for more than 6.5% of the sample.

According to the germline V gene, CDR1 reads MNHEY and CDR2 reads SVGAGI. Trimming takes 7 bases off V and 5 bases off J; junction bases not matched to a gene: 10. The CDR3 runs 15 amino acids, cysteine and phenylalanine included. Solely the CDR3 DNA is kept, with 45 bases framed from the first base. Sequences were obtained from peripheral blood. The V and J genes are TRBV6-5 and TRBJ2-1, and 8 bases in between align with TRBD1. The source is a man aged 40-55 years with active or convalescent COVID-19. The CDR3 region reads CASNRPGTGHNEQFF. The nucleotide sequence is given as TGTGCCAGCAATAGACCCGGGACAGGACACAATGAGCAGTTCTTC.